This T cell receptor (beta chain) was retrieved from a study of blood T cell repertoires in COVID-19. For the study at large: Specimens from acute and convalescent COVID-19 originated in the United States, Italy and Spain. T cells, B-cell-depleted T cells, or PBMCs supplied cDNA or gDNA.

From germline, CDR1 is SGHNT and CDR2 YYREEE (reference sequence). Unmatched junction bases numbered 5, after V lost 4 bases and J lost 4 bases. The CDR3 runs to 15 residues. Under the authors' procedure: Amplified reference gene primers provided the basis for estimating nucleated cell counts. Here immunoSEQ multiplex PCR was the method, and the copy in TCRdb shows in-frame clones only, minus some. The V and J calls and clone size come from that table; D and trimming were worked out from the DNA. This table has about 480,000 clones, nearly 90% appearing once. Input material: peripheral blood. This TCR was recovered from a young man with COVID-19, enrolled during active disease. The rearrangement uses TRBV5-4 and TRBJ2-3; 11 bases match TRBD2. The DNA for the CDR3 is TGTGCCAGCAGCCCCACTAGCGGGAGACCAGATACGCAGTATTTT. Protein: CASSPTSGRPDTQYF.